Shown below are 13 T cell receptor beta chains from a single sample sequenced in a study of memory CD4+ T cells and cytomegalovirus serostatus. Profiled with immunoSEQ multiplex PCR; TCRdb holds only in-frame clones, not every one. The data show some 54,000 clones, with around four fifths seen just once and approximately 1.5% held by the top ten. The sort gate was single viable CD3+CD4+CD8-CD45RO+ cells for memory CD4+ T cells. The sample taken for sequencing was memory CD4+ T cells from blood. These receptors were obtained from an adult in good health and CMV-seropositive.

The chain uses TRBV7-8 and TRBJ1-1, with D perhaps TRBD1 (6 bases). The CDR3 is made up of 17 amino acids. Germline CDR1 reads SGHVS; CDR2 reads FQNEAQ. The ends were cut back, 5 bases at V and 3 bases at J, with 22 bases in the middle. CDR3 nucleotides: TGTGCCAGCAGCGGCCGGGACATAAGTCTAGAGGACACTGAAGCTTTCTTT. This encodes CASSGRDISLEDTEAFF.

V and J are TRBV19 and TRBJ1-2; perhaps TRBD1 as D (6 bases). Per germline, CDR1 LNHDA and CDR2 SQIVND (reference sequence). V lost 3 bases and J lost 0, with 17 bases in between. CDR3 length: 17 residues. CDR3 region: CASSMYGAGETNYGYTF. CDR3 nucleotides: TGTGCCAGTAGTATGTATGGGGCAGGGGAAACTAACTATGGCTACACCTTC.

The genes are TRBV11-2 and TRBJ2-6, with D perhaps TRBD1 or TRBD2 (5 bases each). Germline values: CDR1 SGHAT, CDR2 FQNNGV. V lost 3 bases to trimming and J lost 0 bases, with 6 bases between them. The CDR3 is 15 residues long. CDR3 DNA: TGTGCCAGCAGCTTTGGGGGCTCTGGGGCCAACGTCCTGACTTTC. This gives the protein CASSFGGSGANVLTF.

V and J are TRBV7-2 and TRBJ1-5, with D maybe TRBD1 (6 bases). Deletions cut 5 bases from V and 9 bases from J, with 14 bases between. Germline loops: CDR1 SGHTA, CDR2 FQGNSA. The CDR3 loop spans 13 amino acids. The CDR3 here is CASSLGGGRPQHF. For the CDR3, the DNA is TGTGCCAGCAGCCTAGGGGGGGGACGGCCCCAGCATTTT.

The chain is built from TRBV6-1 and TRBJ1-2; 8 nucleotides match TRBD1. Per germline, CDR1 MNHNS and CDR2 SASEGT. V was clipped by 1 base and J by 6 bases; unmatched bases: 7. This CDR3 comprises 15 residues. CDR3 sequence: CASSEGGQAPDGYTF. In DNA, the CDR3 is TGTGCCAGCAGTGAAGGGGGACAGGCCCCCGATGGCTACACCTTC.

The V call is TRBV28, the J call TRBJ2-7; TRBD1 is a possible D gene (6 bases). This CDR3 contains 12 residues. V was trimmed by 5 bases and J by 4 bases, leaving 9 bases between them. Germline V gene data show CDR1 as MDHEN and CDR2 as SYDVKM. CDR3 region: CASSIQGYEQYF. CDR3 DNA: TGTGCCAGCAGTATACAGGGATACGAGCAGTACTTC.

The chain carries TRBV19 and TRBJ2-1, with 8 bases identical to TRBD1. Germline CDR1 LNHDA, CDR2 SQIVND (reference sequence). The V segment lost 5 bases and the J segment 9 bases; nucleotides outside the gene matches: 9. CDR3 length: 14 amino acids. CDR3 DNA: TGTGCCAGTAGTCCTGACAGGGGTAGCCGTGAGCAGTTCTTC. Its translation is CASSPDRGSREQFF.

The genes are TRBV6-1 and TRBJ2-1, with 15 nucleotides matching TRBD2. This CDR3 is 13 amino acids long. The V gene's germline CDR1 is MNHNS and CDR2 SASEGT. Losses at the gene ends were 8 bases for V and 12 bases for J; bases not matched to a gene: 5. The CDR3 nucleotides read TGTGCCAGCGACGGGACTAGCGGGAGGTGGCAGTTCTTC. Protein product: CASDGTSGRWQFF.

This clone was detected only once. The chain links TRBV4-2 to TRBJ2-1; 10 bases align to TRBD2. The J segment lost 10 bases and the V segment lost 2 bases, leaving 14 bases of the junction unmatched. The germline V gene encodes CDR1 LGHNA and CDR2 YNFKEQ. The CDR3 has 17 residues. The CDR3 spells CASSQRLAGGLLEEQFF. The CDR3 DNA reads TGTGCCAGCAGCCAACGTTTAGCGGGGGGTTTGTTGGAGGAGCAGTTCTTC.

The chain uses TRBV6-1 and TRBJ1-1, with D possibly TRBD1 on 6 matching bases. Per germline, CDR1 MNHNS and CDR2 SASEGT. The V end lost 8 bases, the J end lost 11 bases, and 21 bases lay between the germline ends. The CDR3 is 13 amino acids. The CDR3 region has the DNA TGTGCCAGCGGGAGGGACACCCTAGCTGGGGCTTTCTTT. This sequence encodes CASGRDTLAGAFF.

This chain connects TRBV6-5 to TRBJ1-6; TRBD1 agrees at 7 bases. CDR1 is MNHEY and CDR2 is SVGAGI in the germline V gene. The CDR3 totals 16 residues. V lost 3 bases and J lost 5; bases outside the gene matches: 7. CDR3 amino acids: CASSYSEGANNSPLHF. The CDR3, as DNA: TGTGCCAGCAGTTATTCGGAGGGGGCAAATAATTCACCCCTCCACTTT.

The CDR3 sequence is CASSKARTSGSFEQYF. The CDR3 nucleotides are TGTGCCAGCAGCAAAGCCCGTACTAGCGGGAGTTTCGAGCAGTACTTC. This sequence joins TRBV7-8 and TRBJ2-7; 11 positions match TRBD2. V dropped 5 bases and J dropped 6; count of bases not matched to a gene: 12. This CDR3 region has 16 residues. Germline V gene sequence: CDR1 SGHVS, CDR2 FQNEAQ.

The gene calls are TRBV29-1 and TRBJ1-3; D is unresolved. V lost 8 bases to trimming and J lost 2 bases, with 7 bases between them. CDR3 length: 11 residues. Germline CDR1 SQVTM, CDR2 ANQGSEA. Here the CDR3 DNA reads TGCAGCTCCCGGACTGGAAACACCATATATTTT. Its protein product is CSSRTGNTIYF.